This T cell receptor beta chain was found in a study of cytomegalovirus exposure and HLA in healthy donors. About the study: A data release that came early held approximately 85 million unique TCRs from HLA-typed donors.

Overall study findings and caveats: Reportedly, TCR beta sequences accurately predicted HLA-A and HLA-B alleles in most subjects.

The PCR contained 60 Vbeta and 13 Jbeta primers. Profiled with immunoSEQ multiplex PCR; TCRdb holds only in-frame clones, not every one. Here the sample spans hundreds of thousands of clones, more than 75% being singletons. Comment on this clone: Antigen: not known.

V lost 6 bases and J lost 7; bases outside the gene matches: 15. The germline V gene has CDR1 MNHEY and CDR2 SMNVEV (reference sequence). The CDR3 consists of 16 residues. This chain uses TRBV27 with TRBJ2-7; 10 bases are a match to TRBD2. Sequencing was done on a sample of PBMCs. The sequence was collected from a girl under 10 years old in good health and CMV-seronegative. CDR3 DNA: TGTGCCAGCAGCCCCTACGACGCTAGCGGGAGAATTGAGCAGTACTTC. Protein product: CASSPYDASGRIEQYF.